This entry concerns a single T cell receptor beta chain. The sample belongs to a study of a mutant IDH1 vaccine in newly diagnosed glioma. At the level of the study: Treated patients had a mean age of approximately 40 years and a roughly 60% male, 37.5% female split. Before enrollment, the patients had been treated with radiotherapy alone, temozolomide alone, or both together. Most of them had received both.

The CDR3 covers 13 residues. Germline V gene lookup returns CDR1 MNHEY and CDR2 SMNVEV (reference sequence). Data came from immunoSEQ multiplex PCR; TCRdb stores just in-frame clones and leaves some out. The sample has approximately 25,000 clones, 90% to 95% seen once. The time point denotes: baseline, week 1 (first vaccination visit). Treatment: pre-vaccination baseline after standard-of-care therapy. This TCR was recovered from a man aged 40-55 years with glioma. The chain carries TRBV27 and TRBJ2-5; D remains unclear. The J call may be incorrect, as the DNA end agrees better with TRBJ2-7. Sequenced here: PBMCs, sampled from a glioma patient treated with radiotherapy, temozolomide or both. The CDR3, as DNA: TGTGCCAGCAGTTTGTTCTTGGGCGGCGAGCAGTACTTC. Its translation: CASSLFLGGEQYF.